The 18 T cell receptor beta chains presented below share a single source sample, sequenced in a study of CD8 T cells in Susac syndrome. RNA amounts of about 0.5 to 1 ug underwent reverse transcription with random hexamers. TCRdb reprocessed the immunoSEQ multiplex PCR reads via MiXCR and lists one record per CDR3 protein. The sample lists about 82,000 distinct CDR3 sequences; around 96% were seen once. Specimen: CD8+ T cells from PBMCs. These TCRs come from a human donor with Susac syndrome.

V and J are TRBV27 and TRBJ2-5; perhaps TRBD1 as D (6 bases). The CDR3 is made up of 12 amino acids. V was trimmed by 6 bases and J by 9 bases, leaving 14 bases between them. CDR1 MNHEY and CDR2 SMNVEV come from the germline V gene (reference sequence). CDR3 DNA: TGTGCCAGCAGCGGTTCAGGGGCAGCCCAGTACTTC. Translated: CASSGSGAAQYF.

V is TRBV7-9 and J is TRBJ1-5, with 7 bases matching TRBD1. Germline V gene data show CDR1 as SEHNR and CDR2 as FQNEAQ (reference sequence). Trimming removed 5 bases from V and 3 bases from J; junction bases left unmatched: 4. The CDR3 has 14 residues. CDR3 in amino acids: CASSPGTDNQPQHF. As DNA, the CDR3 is TGTGCCAGCAGCCCCGGGACAGACAATCAGCCCCAGCATTTT.

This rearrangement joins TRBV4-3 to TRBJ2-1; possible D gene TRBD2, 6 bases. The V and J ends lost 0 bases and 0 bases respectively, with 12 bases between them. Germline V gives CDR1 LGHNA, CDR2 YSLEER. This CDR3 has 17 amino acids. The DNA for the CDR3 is TGCGCCAGCAGCCAAGATGCGGGGAGGCCCTCCTACAATGAGCAGTTCTTC. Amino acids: CASSQDAGRPSYNEQFF.

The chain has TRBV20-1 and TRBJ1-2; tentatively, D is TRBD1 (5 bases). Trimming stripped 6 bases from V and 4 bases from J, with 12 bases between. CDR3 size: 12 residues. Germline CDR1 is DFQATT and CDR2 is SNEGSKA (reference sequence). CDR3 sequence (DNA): TGCAGTGCCAGGCAGGGTGGCTATGGCTACACCTTC. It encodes CSARQGGYGYTF.

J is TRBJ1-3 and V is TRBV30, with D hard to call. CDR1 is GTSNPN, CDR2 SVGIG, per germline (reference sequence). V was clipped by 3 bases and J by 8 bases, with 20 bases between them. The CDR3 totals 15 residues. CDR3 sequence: CAWSLNNYQRDTIYF. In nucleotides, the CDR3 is TGTGCCTGGAGCCTTAATAACTACCAGAGGGACACCATATATTTT.

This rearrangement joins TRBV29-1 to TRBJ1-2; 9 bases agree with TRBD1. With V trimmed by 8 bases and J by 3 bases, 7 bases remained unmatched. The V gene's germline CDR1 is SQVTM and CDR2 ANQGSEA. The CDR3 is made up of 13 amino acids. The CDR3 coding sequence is TGCAGCTTCTGGGACAGGGAGGACTATGGCTACACCTTC. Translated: CSFWDREDYGYTF.

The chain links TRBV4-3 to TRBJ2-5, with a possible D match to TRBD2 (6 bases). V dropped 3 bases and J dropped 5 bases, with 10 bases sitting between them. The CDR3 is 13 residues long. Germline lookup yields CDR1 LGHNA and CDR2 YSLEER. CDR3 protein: CASSQEGRETQYF. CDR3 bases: TGCGCCAGCAGCCAGGAGGGGAGGGAGACCCAGTACTTC.

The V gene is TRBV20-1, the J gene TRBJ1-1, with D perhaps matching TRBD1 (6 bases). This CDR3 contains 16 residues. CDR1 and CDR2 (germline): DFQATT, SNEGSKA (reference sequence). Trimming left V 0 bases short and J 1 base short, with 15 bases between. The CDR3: CSARDRRAGENTEAFF. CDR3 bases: TGCAGTGCTAGAGACAGGCGGGCAGGGGAGAACACTGAAGCTTTCTTT.

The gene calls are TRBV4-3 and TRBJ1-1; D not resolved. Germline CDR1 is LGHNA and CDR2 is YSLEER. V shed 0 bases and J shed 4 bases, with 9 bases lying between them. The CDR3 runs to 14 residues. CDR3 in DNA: TGCGCCAGCAGCCAAGACGTAGACGTCACTGAAGCTTTCTTT. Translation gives CASSQDVDVTEAFF.

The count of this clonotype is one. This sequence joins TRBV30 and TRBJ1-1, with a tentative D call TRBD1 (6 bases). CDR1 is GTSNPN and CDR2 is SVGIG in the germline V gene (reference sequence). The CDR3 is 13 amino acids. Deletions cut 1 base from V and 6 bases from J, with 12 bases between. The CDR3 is CAWSAWGGPEAFF. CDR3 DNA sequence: TGTGCCTGGAGTGCATGGGGGGGCCCTGAAGCTTTCTTT.

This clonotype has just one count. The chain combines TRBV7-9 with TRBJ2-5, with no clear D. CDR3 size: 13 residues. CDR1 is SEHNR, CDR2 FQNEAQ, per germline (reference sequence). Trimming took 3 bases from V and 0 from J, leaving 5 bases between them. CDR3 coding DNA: TGTGCCAGCAGCTTGCCAGACCAAGAGACCCAGTACTTC. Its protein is CASSLPDQETQYF.

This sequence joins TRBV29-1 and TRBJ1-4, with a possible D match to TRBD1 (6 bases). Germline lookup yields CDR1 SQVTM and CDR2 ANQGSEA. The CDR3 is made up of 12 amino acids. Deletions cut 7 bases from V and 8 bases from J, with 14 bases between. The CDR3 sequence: CSAGGQEEKLFF. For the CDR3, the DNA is TGCAGCGCTGGGGGGCAGGAGGAAAAACTGTTTTTT.

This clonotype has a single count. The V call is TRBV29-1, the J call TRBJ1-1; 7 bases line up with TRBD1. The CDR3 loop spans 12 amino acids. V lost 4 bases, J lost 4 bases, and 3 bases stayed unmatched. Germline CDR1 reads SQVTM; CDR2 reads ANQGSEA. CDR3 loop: CSVAGGPTEAFF. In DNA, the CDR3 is TGCAGCGTTGCAGGGGGTCCCACTGAAGCTTTCTTT.

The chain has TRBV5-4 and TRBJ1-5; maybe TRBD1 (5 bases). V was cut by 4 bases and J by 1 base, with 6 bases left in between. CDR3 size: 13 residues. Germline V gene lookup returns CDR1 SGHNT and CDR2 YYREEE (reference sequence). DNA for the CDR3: TGTGCCAGCAGCGGGGGAAGCAATCAGCCCCAGCATTTT. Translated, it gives CASSGGSNQPQHF.

The CDR3 sequence is CASSRGGAETQYF. CDR3 DNA: TGTGCCAGCAGCCGAGGGGGCGCGGAGACCCAGTACTTC. V usage is TRBV7-3 and J usage is TRBJ2-5; 7 bases are shared with TRBD1. CDR1 and CDR2 (germline): SGHTA, FQGTGA. This CDR3 spans 13 amino acids. Losses at the gene ends were 5 bases for V and 5 bases for J; bases not matched to a gene: 5.

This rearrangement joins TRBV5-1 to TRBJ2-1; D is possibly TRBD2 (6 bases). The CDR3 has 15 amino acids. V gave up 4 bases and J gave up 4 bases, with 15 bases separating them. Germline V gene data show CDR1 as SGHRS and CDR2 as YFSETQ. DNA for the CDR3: TGCGCCAGCAGCGGGGCCTGGGGGGTTTACAATGAGCAGTTCTTC. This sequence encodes CASSGAWGVYNEQFF.

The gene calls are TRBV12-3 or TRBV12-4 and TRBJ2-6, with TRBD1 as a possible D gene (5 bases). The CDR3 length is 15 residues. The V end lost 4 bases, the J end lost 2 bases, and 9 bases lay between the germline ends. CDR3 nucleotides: TGTGCCAGCAGTTCCAGGGAAGCTGGGGCCAACGTCCTGACTTTC. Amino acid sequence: CASSSREAGANVLTF.

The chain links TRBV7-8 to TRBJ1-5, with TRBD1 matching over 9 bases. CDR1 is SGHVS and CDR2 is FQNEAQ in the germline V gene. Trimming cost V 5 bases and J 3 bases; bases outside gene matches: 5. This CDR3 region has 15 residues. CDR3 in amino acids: CASSTRTGANQPQHF. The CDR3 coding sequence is TGTGCCAGCAGCACCAGGACAGGGGCCAATCAGCCCCAGCATTTT.